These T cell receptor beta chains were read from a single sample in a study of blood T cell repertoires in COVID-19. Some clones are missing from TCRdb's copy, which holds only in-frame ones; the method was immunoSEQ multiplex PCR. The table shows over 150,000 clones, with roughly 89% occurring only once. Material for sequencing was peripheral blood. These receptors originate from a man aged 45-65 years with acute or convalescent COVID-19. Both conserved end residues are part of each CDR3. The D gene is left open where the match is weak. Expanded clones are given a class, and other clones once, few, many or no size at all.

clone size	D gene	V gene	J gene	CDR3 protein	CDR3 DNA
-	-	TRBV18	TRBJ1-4	CASSPSLSGDGSEKLFF	TGTGCCAGCTCACCAAGTCTATCGGGGGACGGGAGTGAAAAACTGTTTTTT
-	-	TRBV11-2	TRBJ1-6	CASSLKPNSPLHF	TGTGCCAGCAGCCTCAAGCCAAATTCACCCCTCCACTTT
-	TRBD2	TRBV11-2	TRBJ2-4	CASRPNPGGSGIQYF	TGTGCCAGCAGACCAAACCCGGGGGGGAGTGGGATTCAGTACTTC
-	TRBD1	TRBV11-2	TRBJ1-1	CASSLDAGTGRAEAFF	TGTGCCAGCAGCTTAGATGCGGGGACAGGGAGGGCTGAAGCTTTCTTT
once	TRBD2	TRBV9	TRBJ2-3	CASRGGPGLAGDTQYF	TGTGCCAGCAGAGGGGGGCCGGGACTAGCGGGAGATACGCAGTATTTT
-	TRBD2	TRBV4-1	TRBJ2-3	CASSQEMLAGGTDTQYF	TGCGCCAGCAGCCAAGAAATGCTAGCGGGGGGAACCGATACGCAGTATTTT
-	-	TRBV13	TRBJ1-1	CATSRGSEAFF	TGTGCCACTTCCCGGGGGTCTGAAGCTTTCTTT
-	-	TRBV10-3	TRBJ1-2	CAISEVASGYTF	TGTGCCATCAGTGAGGTGGCCTCTGGCTACACCTTC
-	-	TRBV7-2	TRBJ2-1	CASSPVSYNEQFF	TGTGCCAGCAGCCCAGTTTCCTACAATGAGCAGTTCTTC
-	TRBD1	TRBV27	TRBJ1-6	CASSLTGGDNSPLHF	TGTGCCAGCAGTTTGACAGGGGGCGACAATTCACCCCTCCACTTT
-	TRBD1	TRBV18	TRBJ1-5	CASSLGTGGNQPQHF	TGTGCCAGCTCCCTTGGAACAGGGGGCAATCAGCCCCAGCATTTT
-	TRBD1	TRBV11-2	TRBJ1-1	CASSLDRWSGGEAFF	TGTGCCAGCAGCTTAGATAGGTGGTCAGGGGGTGAAGCTTTCTTT
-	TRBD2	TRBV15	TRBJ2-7	CATSRDQFAGEGEQYF	TGTGCCACCAGCAGAGACCAATTCGCGGGAGAGGGCGAGCAGTACTTC
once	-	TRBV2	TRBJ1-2	CASSELVGLGLRDYGYTF	TGTGCCAGCAGTGAGCTAGTGGGATTGGGACTAAGGGACTATGGCTACACCTTC
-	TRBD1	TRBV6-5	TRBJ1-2	CASSYSMGQGDGYTF	TGTGCCAGCAGTTACTCCATGGGACAGGGAGATGGCTACACCTTC
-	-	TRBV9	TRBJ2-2	CASRTTDSNTGELFF	TGTGCCAGCAGGACGACAGACTCGAACACCGGGGAGCTGTTTTTT
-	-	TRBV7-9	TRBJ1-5	CASSRTVGRGNNQPQHF	TGTGCCAGCAGCCGAACCGTAGGACGGGGAAACAATCAGCCCCAGCATTTT
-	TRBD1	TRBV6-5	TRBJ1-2	CASSWGTGIGYTF	TGTGCCAGCAGTTGGGGGACAGGGATTGGCTACACCTTC
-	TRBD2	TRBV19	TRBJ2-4	CASSTITSGSERYF	TGTGCCAGTAGTACAATTACTAGCGGGAGCGAGAGGTACTTC
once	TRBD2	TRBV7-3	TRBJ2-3	CASSQSGGALGTQYF	TGTGCCAGCAGCCAAAGCGGGGGGGCCTTAGGTACGCAGTATTTT
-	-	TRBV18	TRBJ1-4	CASSPRPGRGEKLFF	TGTGCCAGCTCACCCCGACCCGGGAGGGGCGAAAAACTGTTTTTT
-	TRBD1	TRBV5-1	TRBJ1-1	CASSTATGRSNTEAFF	TGCGCCAGCAGCACTGCGACAGGGAGGTCGAACACTGAAGCTTTCTTT
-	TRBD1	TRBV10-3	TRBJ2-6	CAISGQGAGANVLTF	TGTGCCATCAGTGGACAGGGGGCTGGGGCCAACGTCCTGACTTTC
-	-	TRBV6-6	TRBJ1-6	CASSYSTGPGGSPLHF	TGTGCCAGCAGTTACTCCACAGGTCCCGGGGGTTCACCCCTCCACTTT
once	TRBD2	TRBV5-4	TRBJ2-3	CASSSGGGDTQYF	TGTGCCAGCAGCTCGGGCGGGGGAGATACGCAGTATTTT
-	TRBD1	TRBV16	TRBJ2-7	CASSQSVWDRDSEQYF	TGTGCCAGCAGCCAAAGTGTATGGGACAGGGATAGCGAGCAGTACTTC
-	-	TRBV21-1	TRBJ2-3	CASRTRPSFSDTQYF	TGTGCCAGCAGAACGAGGCCCAGTTTTTCAGATACGCAGTATTTT
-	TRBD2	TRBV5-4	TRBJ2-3	CASSPRGDRTDTQYF	TGTGCCAGCAGCCCACGGGGGGACCGCACAGATACGCAGTATTTT
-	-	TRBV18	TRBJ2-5	CASSPPEVSETQYF	TGTGCCAGCTCACCACCAGAGGTGTCAGAGACCCAGTACTTC
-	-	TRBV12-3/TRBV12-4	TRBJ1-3	CASGHPNTIYF	TGTGCCAGCGGCCATCCAAACACCATATATTTT
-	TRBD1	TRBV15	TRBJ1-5	CATSRSGQGRGNQPQHF	TGTGCCACCAGCAGATCCGGACAGGGAAGGGGCAATCAGCCCCAGCATTTT
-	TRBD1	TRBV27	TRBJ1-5	CASSFKGGQAGNQPQHF	TGTGCCAGCAGTTTTAAGGGGGGACAGGCGGGCAATCAGCCCCAGCATTTT
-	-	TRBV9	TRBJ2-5	CASSVGSGPRGTQYF	TGTGCCAGCAGCGTAGGTAGCGGCCCCCGGGGGACCCAGTACTTC
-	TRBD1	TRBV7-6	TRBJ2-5	CASSSADRGFETQYF	TGTGCCAGCAGCTCCGCGGACAGGGGGTTCGAGACCCAGTACTTC
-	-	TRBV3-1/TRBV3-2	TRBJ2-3	CASSLTFSAGDTQYF	TGTGCCAGCAGCTTGACTTTCTCCGCGGGAGATACGCAGTATTTT
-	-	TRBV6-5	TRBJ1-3	CAARGGTGNTIYF	TGTGCCGCCCGGGGGGGTACTGGAAACACCATATATTTT
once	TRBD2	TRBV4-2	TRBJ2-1	CASSQGLSGSGLGYEQFF	TGTGCCAGCAGCCAAGGGTTGAGCGGGAGTGGCTTAGGCTATGAGCAGTTCTTC
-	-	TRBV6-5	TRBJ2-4	CASRDPGVKNIQYF	TGTGCCAGCCGGGACCCGGGGGTCAAAAACATTCAGTACTTC
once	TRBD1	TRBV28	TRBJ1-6	CASSLWRDSYNSPLHF	TGTGCCAGCAGTTTATGGAGGGACAGCTATAATTCACCCCTCCACTTT
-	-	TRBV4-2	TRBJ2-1	CASSLQNYPEQFF	TGTGCCAGCAGCCTGCAAAACTACCCCGAGCAGTTCTTC
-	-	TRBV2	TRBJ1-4	CASRGPTGATNEKLFF	TGTGCCAGCAGGGGCCCCACTGGTGCAACTAATGAAAAACTGTTTTTT
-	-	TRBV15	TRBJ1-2	CATSSPPQGTRYYGYTF	TGTGCCACCAGCAGCCCCCCTCAGGGGACCCGGTACTATGGCTACACCTTC
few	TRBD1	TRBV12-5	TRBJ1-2	CASGYSGTVVGYTF	TGTGCTAGTGGATATTCCGGGACAGTCGTCGGCTACACCTTC